This T cell receptor (beta chain) comes out of a study of blood T cell repertoires in COVID-19. About the research overall: The samples span acute and convalescent COVID-19 from the United States, Italy and Spain. The cDNA or gDNA used as material had been derived from T cells, B-cell-depleted T cells, or PBMCs.

This CDR3 is built from 13 residues. Looked up from germline, CDR1 is KGHSH and CDR2 is LQKENI. The V and J ends lost 7 bases and 4 bases, in that order; junction bases with no gene match: 4. Generated by immunoSEQ multiplex PCR, the TCRdb table keeps only in-frame clones and is missing some. The sample carries 300,000 to 350,000 clones, about 87% recorded once. Source material: peripheral blood. The receptor's source is a man between 25 and 39 years old with COVID-19, enrolled during active disease. The J gene is TRBJ1-5, the V gene TRBV18; 7 bases match TRBD1. The CDR3 sequence is CASLTGFNQPQHF. For the CDR3, the DNA is TGTGCCAGCTTGACAGGGTTTAATCAGCCCCAGCATTTT.